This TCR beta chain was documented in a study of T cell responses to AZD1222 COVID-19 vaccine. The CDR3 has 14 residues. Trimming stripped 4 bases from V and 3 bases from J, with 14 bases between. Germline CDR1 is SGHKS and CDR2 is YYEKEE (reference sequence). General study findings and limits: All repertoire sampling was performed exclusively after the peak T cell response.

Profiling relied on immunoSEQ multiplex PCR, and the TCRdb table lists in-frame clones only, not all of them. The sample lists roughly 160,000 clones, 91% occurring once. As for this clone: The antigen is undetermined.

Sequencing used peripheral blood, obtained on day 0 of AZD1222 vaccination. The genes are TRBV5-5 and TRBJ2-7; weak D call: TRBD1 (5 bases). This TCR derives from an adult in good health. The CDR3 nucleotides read TGTGCCAGCAGCGTCCACGACAGCGACTACGAGCAGTACTTC. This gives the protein CASSVHDSDYEQYF.